This T cell receptor (beta chain) appears in the sequencing data of a study of shared clonotypes between healthy human individuals. Study-level results: Among the subsets, naive ones generally showed larger estimated richness than memory ones.

V lost 6 bases, J lost 3 bases, and 9 bases stayed unmatched. Germline values: CDR1 SNHLY, CDR2 FYNNEI. The CDR3 has 15 amino acids. Those who donated were healthy HIV-negative adults, with no recent acute infections or vaccinations reported. Both subsets, CD45RA+ naive and CD45RA-negative memory, were split from the CD4+ cells. Remarks on this clone: Its antigen remains unknown.

Profiling relied on immunoSEQ multiplex PCR, and the TCRdb table lists in-frame clones only, not all of them. The sample records some 2.3 million clones, 90% to 95% being singletons. The sequence came from a man between 18 and 29 years old in good health. Some clones in this sample may be carry-over from other donors' samples. The rearrangement links TRBV2 to TRBJ1-1, with 8 bases lining up with TRBD1. Sequenced material: naive CD4+ T cells from PBMCs. Subset reported: CD45RA+ positively selected. The DNA for the CDR3 is TGTGCCAGCAGCCGACAGGGGTCGGTTGACACTGAAGCTTTCTTT. Protein: CASSRQGSVDTEAFF.